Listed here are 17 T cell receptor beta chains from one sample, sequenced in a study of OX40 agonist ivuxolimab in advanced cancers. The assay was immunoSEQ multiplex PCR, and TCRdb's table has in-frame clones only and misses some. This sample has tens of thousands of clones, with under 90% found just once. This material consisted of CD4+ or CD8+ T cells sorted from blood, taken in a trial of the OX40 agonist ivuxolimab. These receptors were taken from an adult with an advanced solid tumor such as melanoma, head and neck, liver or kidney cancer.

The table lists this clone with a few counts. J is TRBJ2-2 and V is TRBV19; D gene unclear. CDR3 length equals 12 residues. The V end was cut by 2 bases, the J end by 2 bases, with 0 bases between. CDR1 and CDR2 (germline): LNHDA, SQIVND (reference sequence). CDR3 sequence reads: CASSINTGELFF. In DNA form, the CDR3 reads TGTGCCAGTAGTATAAACACCGGGGAGCTGTTTTTT.

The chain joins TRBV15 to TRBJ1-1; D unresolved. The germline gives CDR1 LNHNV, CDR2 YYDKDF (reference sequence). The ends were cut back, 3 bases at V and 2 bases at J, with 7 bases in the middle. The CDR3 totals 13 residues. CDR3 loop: CATSRAINTEAFF. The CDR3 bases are TGTGCCACCAGCAGGGCCATCAACACTGAAGCTTTCTTT.

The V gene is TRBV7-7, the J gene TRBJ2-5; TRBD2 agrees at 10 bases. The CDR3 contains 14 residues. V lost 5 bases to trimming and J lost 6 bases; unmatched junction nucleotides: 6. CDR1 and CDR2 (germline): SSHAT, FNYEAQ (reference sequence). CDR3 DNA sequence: TGTGCCAGCAGCCCTTCTAGCGGGAGCAAGACCCAGTACTTC. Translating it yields CASSPSSGSKTQYF.

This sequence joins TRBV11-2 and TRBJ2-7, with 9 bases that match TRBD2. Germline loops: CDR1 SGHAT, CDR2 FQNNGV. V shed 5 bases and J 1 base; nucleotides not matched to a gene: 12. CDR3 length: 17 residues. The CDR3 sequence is CASSPTGAGGPSYEQYF. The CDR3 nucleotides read TGTGCCAGCAGCCCCACCGGGGCGGGAGGGCCTTCCTACGAGCAGTACTTC.

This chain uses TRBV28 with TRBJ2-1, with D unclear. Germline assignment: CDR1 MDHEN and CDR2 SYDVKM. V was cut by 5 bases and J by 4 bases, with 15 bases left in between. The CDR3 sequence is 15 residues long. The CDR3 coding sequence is TGTGCCAGCAGTGTGCAGGCGGTTTATTACAATGAGCAGTTCTTC. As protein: CASSVQAVYYNEQFF. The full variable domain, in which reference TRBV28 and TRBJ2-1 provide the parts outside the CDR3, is DVKVTQSSRYLVKRTGEKVFLECVQDMDHENMFWYRQDPGLGLRLIYFSYDVKMKEKGDIPEGYSVSREKKERFSLILESASTNQTSMYLCASSVQAVYYNEQFFGPGTRLTVL.

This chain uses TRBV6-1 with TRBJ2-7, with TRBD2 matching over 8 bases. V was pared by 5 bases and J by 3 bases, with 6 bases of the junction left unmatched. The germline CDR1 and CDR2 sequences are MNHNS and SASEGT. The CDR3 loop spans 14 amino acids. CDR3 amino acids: CASSPRTSLYEQYF. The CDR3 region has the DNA TGTGCCAGCAGTCCCCGGACTAGCCTCTACGAGCAGTACTTC.

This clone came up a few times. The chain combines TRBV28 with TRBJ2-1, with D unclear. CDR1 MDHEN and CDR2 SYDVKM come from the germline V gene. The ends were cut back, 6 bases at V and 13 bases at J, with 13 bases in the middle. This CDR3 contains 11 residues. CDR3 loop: CASSSLGYQFF. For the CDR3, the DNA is TGTGCCAGCAGCTCCTTGGGGTACCAGTTCTTC. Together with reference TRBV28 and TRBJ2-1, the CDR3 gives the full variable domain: DVKVTQSSRYLVKRTGEKVFLECVQDMDHENMFWYRQDPGLGLRLIYFSYDVKMKEKGDIPEGYSVSREKKERFSLILESASTNQTSMYLCASSSLGYQFFGPGTRLTVL.

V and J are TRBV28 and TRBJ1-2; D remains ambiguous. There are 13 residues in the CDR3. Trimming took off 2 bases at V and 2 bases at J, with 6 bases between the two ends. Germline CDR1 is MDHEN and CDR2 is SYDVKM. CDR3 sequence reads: CASSLTANYGYTF. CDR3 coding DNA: TGTGCCAGCAGTTTAACAGCGAACTATGGCTACACCTTC.

For the CDR3, the DNA is TGTGCCAGCAGTGACGGAGGGATGAACACTGAAGCTTTCTTT. Translated: CASSDGGMNTEAFF. The chain combines TRBV2 with TRBJ1-1; D gene unclear. Trimming took 3 bases from V and 0 from J, leaving 8 bases between them. This CDR3 contains 14 residues. Germline-derived CDR1 and CDR2 are SNHLY and FYNNEI.

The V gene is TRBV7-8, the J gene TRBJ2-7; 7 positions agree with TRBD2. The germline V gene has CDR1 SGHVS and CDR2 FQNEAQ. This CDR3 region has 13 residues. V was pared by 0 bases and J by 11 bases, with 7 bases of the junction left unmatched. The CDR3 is CASSLAWGGGKYF. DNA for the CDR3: TGTGCCAGCAGCTTAGCGTGGGGGGGAGGGAAGTACTTC.

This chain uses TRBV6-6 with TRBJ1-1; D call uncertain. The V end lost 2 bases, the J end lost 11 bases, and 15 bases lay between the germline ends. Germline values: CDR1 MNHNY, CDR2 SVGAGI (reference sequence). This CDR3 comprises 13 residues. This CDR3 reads CASSYGVYGDAFF. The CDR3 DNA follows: TGTGCCAGCAGTTACGGGGTCTACGGGGATGCTTTCTTT.

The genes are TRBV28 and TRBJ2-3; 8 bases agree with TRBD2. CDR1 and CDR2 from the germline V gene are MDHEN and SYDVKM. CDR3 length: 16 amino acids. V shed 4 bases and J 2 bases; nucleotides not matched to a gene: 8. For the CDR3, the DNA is TGTGCCAGCAGTTCTGGGGAACTAGCGGACACAGATACGCAGTATTTT. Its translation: CASSSGELADTDTQYF.

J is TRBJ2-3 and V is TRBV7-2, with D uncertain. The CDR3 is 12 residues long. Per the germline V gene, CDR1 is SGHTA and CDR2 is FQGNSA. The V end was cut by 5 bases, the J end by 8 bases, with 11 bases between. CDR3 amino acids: CASSHPSGTQYF. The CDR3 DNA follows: TGTGCCAGCAGCCACCCCAGTGGTACGCAGTATTTT.

CDR3 nucleotides: TGTGCCAGTAGTACTTCTGGGGGGCCCGGGGAAAAACTGTTTTTT. Translating it yields CASSTSGGPGEKLFF. The rearrangement uses TRBV19 and TRBJ1-4, with D possibly TRBD1 on 6 matching bases. The CDR3 totals 15 residues. CDR1 and CDR2 from the germline V gene are LNHDA and SQIVND (reference sequence). The V end lost 4 bases, the J end lost 8 bases, and 17 bases lay between the germline ends.

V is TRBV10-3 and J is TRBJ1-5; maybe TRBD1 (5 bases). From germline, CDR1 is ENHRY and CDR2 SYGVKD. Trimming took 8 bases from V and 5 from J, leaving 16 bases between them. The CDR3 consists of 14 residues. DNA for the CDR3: TGTGCCATCCGCCCCGCGGGGGGTGATCAGCCCCAGCATTTT. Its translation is CAIRPAGGDQPQHF.

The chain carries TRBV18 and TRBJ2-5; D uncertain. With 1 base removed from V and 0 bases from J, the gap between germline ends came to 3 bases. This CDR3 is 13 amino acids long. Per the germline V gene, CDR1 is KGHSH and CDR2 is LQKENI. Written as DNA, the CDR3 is TGTGCCAGCTCACCACAGTACCAAGAGACCCAGTACTTC. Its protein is CASSPQYQETQYF.

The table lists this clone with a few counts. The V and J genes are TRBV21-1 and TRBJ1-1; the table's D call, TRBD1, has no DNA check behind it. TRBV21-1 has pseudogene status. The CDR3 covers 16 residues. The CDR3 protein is CASSSMQGAWYTEAFF. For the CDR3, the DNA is TGTGCCAGCAGCAGCATGCAGGGGGCGTGGTACACTGAAGCTTTCTTT.